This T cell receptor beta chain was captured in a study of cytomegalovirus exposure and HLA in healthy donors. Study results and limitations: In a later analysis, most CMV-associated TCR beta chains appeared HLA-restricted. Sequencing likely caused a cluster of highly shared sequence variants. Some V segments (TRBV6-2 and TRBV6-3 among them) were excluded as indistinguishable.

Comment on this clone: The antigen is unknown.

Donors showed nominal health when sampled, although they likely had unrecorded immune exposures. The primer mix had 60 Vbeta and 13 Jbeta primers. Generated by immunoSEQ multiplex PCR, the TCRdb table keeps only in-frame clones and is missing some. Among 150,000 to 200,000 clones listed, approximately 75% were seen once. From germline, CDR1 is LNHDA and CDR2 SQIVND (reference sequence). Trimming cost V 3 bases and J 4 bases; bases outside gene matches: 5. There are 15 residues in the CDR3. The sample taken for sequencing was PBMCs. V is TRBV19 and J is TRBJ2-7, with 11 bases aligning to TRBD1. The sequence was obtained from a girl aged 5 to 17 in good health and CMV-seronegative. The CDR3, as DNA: TGTGCCAGTAGTATGGGGACAGGGGGACAGTACGAGCAGTACTTC. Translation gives CASSMGTGGQYEQYF.